These 24 T cell receptor beta chains were sequenced from one sample in a study of blood T cell repertoires in COVID-19. Libraries were prepared by immunoSEQ multiplex PCR; TCRdb keeps only in-frame clonotypes and omits some of them. The data hold about 220,000 clones, with roughly 89% observed a single time. The material sequenced was PBMCs or T cells enriched from blood (not recorded which). The source of these receptors is a woman aged 30 to 39 with acute COVID-19.

In its sample, this clone was seen once. The gene calls are TRBV29-1 and TRBJ1-1; possible D gene TRBD1, 6 bases. Germline CDR1 SQVTM, CDR2 ANQGSEA. V gave up 4 bases and J gave up 5 bases, with 17 bases separating them. The CDR3 is 14 residues long. DNA for the CDR3: TGCAGCGTTGGGTTTTTGGCAGGGGCTACTGAAGCTTTCTTT. Translated, it gives CSVGFLAGATEAFF.

V usage is TRBV7-2 and J usage is TRBJ2-4; TRBD1 matches at 7 bases. The germline gives CDR1 SGHTA, CDR2 FQGNSA. With 1 base clipped from V and 3 bases from J, the junction kept 3 bases outside the gene matches. The CDR3 loop spans 15 amino acids. This CDR3 reads CASSLEAGGKNIQYF. CDR3 nucleotide sequence: TGTGCCAGCAGCTTAGAGGCAGGGGGCAAAAACATTCAGTACTTC. The entire variable domain, with the rest obtained from reference TRBV7-2 and TRBJ2-4, is as follows: GAGVSQSPSNKVTEKGKDVELRCDPISGHTALYWYRQSLGQGLEFLIYFQGNSAPDKSGLPSDRFSAERTGGSVSTLTIQRTQQEDSAVYLCASSLEAGGKNIQYFGAGTRLSVL.

The V and J genes are TRBV5-1 and TRBJ1-2; 10 nucleotides line up with TRBD1. CDR1 is SGHRS, CDR2 YFSETQ, per germline. The V and J ends lost 0 bases and 7 bases, in that order; junction bases with no gene match: 12. This CDR3 region has 17 residues. CDR3 coding DNA: TGCGCCAGCAGCTTGGCTGGGACAGGGGTTACCGGCGGTGGCTACACCTTC. It yields the protein CASSLAGTGVTGGGYTF.

The chain employs TRBV5-1 and TRBJ2-1; TRBD1 matches at 9 bases. The germline CDR1 and CDR2 sequences are SGHRS and YFSETQ. Germline trimming cut 5 bases from V and 4 bases from J; bases unmatched to any gene: 13. The CDR3 totals 17 residues. CDR3 amino acids: CASRPNRDRVSYNEQFF. CDR3 nucleotide sequence: TGCGCCAGCAGGCCTAATCGGGACAGGGTATCATACAATGAGCAGTTCTTC.

The chain is built from TRBV6-2 or TRBV6-3 and TRBJ2-3, with 9 bases that match TRBD2. The length of the CDR3 is 14 residues. The germline gives CDR1 MNHEY, CDR2 SVGEGT. The junction had 4 bases not matched to a gene; V was cut back by 5 bases and J by 4 bases. Here the CDR3 reads CASSLAGRADTQYF. Here the CDR3 DNA reads TGTGCCAGCAGTCTAGCGGGGCGGGCAGATACGCAGTATTTT.

This clone appeared a single time. J is TRBJ1-6 and V is TRBV5-5; D gene uncertain. Trimming left V 4 bases short and J 10 bases short, with 18 bases between. The CDR3 sequence is 15 residues long. CDR1 is SGHKS and CDR2 is YYEKEE in the germline V gene (reference sequence). For the CDR3, the DNA is TGTGCCAGCAGCCCTGGACCCGAGGGTTGGTCACCCCTCCACTTT. Translated, it gives CASSPGPEGWSPLHF.

The chain links TRBV3-1 (or the pseudogene TRBV3-2) to TRBJ1-2; perhaps TRBD1 as D (6 bases). Trimming pared 4 bases from V and 2 bases from J, leaving 14 bases between. The CDR3 contains 15 residues. The V gene's germline CDR1 is LGHDT and CDR2 YNNKEL (reference sequence). CDR3 protein: CASSLQTGSNYGYTF. CDR3 DNA: TGTGCCAGCAGCCTACAGACAGGCTCCAACTATGGCTACACCTTC.

This clone was found once. The rearrangement uses TRBV19 and TRBJ1-6; D is perhaps TRBD1 (5 bases). Germline-derived CDR1 and CDR2 are LNHDA and SQIVND (reference sequence). The V end lost 1 base, the J end lost 8 bases, and 12 bases lay between the germline ends. This CDR3 is 15 amino acids long. Here the CDR3 DNA reads TGTGCCAGTAGTATAGTCGGGGGGAGAGATTCACCCCTCCACTTT. This codes for CASSIVGGRDSPLHF.

The chain carries TRBV19 and TRBJ1-2, with D perhaps matching TRBD1 (5 bases). Between the trimmed V and J ends, which lost 9 bases and 8 bases, there was a span of 19 bases. This CDR3 region has 13 residues. The germline gives CDR1 LNHDA, CDR2 SQIVND (reference sequence). The CDR3 here is CASRNGATEGYTF. Written as DNA, the CDR3 is TGTGCCAGCAGAAATGGGGCCACAGAGGGCTACACCTTC.

The CDR3 region is CSVEGGQGVGTQYF. The CDR3 region has the DNA TGCAGCGTTGAAGGGGGACAGGGTGTAGGGACCCAGTACTTC. This chain links TRBV29-1 with TRBJ2-5, with TRBD1 matching 9 bases. The CDR3 consists of 14 residues. Germline assignment: CDR1 SQVTM and CDR2 ANQGSEA. V gave up 1 base and J gave up 7 bases; unmatched junction bases: 7.

The chain links TRBV2 to TRBJ1-1; D is possibly TRBD1 (5 bases). This CDR3 is 10 amino acids long. Looked up from germline, CDR1 is SNHLY and CDR2 is FYNNEI. Trimming took off 6 bases at V and 10 bases at J, with 9 bases between the two ends. The CDR3 protein is CASRGGTAFF. As DNA, the CDR3 is TGTGCCAGCAGGGGGGGGACAGCTTTCTTT.

The J gene is TRBJ1-2, the V gene TRBV6-5; D possibly corresponds to TRBD1 (6 bases). Germline CDR1 reads MNHEY; CDR2 reads SVGAGI. This CDR3 is 13 amino acids long. The V end lost 7 bases, the J end lost 5 bases, and 14 bases lay between the germline ends. The CDR3, as DNA: TGTGCCAGCAAGTCAGGGGAAGGGTATGGCTACACCTTC. This sequence encodes CASKSGEGYGYTF.

The chain recombines TRBV28 with TRBJ1-1; 10 bases line up with TRBD1. Germline trimming cut 5 bases from V and 4 bases from J; bases unmatched to any gene: 4. The CDR3 is made up of 14 amino acids. Germline loops: CDR1 MDHEN, CDR2 SYDVKM. This CDR3 reads CASSLGTGVTEAFF. Here the CDR3 DNA reads TGTGCCAGCAGTCTGGGGACAGGGGTCACTGAAGCTTTCTTT.

V usage is TRBV10-3 and J usage is TRBJ1-2; D is possibly TRBD1 (6 bases). Looked up from germline, CDR1 is ENHRY and CDR2 is SYGVKD. The V and J ends lost 10 bases and 2 bases respectively, with 11 bases between them. The CDR3 has 12 residues. In DNA form, the CDR3 reads TGTGCCACCCTACAGGGAAACTATGGCTACACCTTC. As protein: CATLQGNYGYTF.

The chain links TRBV29-1 to TRBJ2-5; no firm D call. The CDR3 length is 14 residues. The germline V gene encodes CDR1 SQVTM and CDR2 ANQGSEA. Between the trimmed V and J ends, which lost 0 bases and 1 base, there was a span of 9 bases. The CDR3 here is CSVEDGQSQETQYF. The CDR3 nucleotides are TGCAGCGTTGAAGATGGGCAGAGCCAAGAGACCCAGTACTTC.

The gene calls are TRBV19 and TRBJ2-7, with a weak D call TRBD1 (5 bases). V was pared by 6 bases and J by 3 bases, with 15 bases between. Germline CDR1 reads LNHDA; CDR2 reads SQIVND (reference sequence). The CDR3 has 14 amino acids. The CDR3 here is CASSNPRDSYEQYF. The CDR3 DNA is TGTGCCAGTAGCAATCCTAGAGACAGCTACGAGCAGTACTTC.

This chain connects TRBV5-1 to TRBJ2-2; 8 nucleotides agree with TRBD1. The CDR3 consists of 15 residues. Germline V gene lookup returns CDR1 SGHRS and CDR2 YFSETQ. V was clipped by 4 bases and J by 1 base; unmatched bases: 3. CDR3 amino acids: CASSLTGENTGELFF. DNA of the CDR3: TGCGCCAGCAGCCTGACAGGGGAGAACACCGGGGAGCTGTTTTTT.

V and J are TRBV27 and TRBJ1-2; D is uncertain. Germline V gene lookup returns CDR1 MNHEY and CDR2 SMNVEV (reference sequence). Trimming removed 1 base from V and 8 bases from J, with 20 bases in between. The CDR3 spans 16 residues. In DNA, the CDR3 is TGTGCCAGCAGTTTATGGTCTGGGAGCAATGGATACGGCTACACCTTC. Translating it yields CASSLWSGSNGYGYTF.

The chain has TRBV5-1 and TRBJ2-1; 8 bases match TRBD1. Germline-derived CDR1 and CDR2 are SGHRS and YFSETQ. After removal of 3 bases from V and 8 bases from J, the junction contained 4 bases not matched to a gene. The CDR3 contains 13 residues. The CDR3 sequence is CASSSGQGYEQFF. In DNA form, the CDR3 reads TGCGCCAGCAGCTCAGGACAGGGCTATGAGCAGTTCTTC.

A single count supports this clone. The rearrangement uses TRBV5-6 and TRBJ1-6; tentative D call: TRBD1 (5 bases). Trimming left V 0 bases short and J 7 bases short, with 14 bases between. CDR3 size: 16 residues. CDR1 and CDR2 from the germline V gene are SGHDT and YYEEEE. CDR3 loop: CASSLGRVLSNSPLHF. CDR3 DNA sequence: TGTGCCAGCAGCTTGGGCAGGGTATTAAGCAATTCACCCCTCCACTTT.

The V call is TRBV24-1, the J call TRBJ1-5; TRBD1 might be the D (6 bases). This CDR3 is 14 amino acids long. Germline CDR1 KGHDR, CDR2 SFDVKD. The ends were cut back, 3 bases at V and 5 bases at J, with 10 bases in the middle. The CDR3 sequence is CATSDTDSHQPQHF. CDR3 DNA: TGTGCCACCAGTGATACGGACAGCCATCAGCCCCAGCATTTT.

The CDR3 DNA sequence: TGTGCCAGCAGTGGGGACAGGGTCGGCAATCAGCCCCAGCATTTT. It yields the protein CASSGDRVGNQPQHF. The V gene is TRBV2, the J gene TRBJ1-5, with TRBD1 matching over 9 bases. V gave up 4 bases and J gave up 2 bases; unmatched junction bases: 3. The CDR3 has 15 residues. From germline, CDR1 is SNHLY and CDR2 FYNNEI.

This clone has only one observation. The CDR3 region is CASSHLTRDQETQYF. Here the CDR3 DNA reads TGTGCCAGCAGCCACCTGACTAGAGATCAAGAGACCCAGTACTTC. The chain recombines TRBV3-1 (or the pseudogene TRBV3-2) with TRBJ2-5; maybe TRBD2 (6 bases). CDR3 size: 15 residues. Germline CDR1 is LGHDT and CDR2 is YNNKEL (reference sequence). V was clipped by 3 bases and J by 2 bases, with 13 bases between them.

This chain connects TRBV5-1 to TRBJ2-5, with TRBD2 identical over 7 bases. CDR1 is SGHRS and CDR2 is YFSETQ in the germline V gene. Germline trimming cut 4 bases from V and 3 bases from J; bases unmatched to any gene: 12. The CDR3 spans 16 residues. CDR3 in amino acids: CASSPPLGGGEETQYF. The CDR3 DNA is TGCGCCAGCAGCCCCCCGCTGGGTGGGGGGGAAGAGACCCAGTACTTC.